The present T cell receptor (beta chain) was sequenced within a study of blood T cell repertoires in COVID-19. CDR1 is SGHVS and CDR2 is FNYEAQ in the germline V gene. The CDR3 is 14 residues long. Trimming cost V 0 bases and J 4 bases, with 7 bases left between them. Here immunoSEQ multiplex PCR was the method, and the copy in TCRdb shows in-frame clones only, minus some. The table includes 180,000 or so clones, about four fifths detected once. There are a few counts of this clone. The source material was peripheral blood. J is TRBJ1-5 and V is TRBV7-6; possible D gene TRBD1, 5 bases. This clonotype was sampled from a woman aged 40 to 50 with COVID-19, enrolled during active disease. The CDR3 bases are TGTGCCAGCAGCTTAGCGGGGGGTAATCAGCCCCAGCATTTT. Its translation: CASSLAGGNQPQHF. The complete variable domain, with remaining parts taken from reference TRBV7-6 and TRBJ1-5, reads GAGVSQSPRYKVTKRGQDVALRCDPISGHVSLYWYRQALGQGPEFLTYFNYEAQQDKSGLPNDRFSAERPEGSISTLTIQRTEQRDSAMYRCASSLAGGNQPQHFGDGTRLSIL.